Reported below is one T cell receptor beta chain. The sample belongs to a study of blood T cell repertoires in COVID-19. Whole-study context: Samples representing acute and convalescent COVID-19 were sourced from the United States, Italy and Spain.

In the authors' workflow: Nucleated cell number was recorded as an estimate derived from reference gene primer amplification. Some clones are missing from TCRdb's copy, which holds only in-frame ones; the method was immunoSEQ multiplex PCR. V and J calls plus clone size are reproduced from that table; the DNA served to infer D and trimming. Here the sample spans a few hundred thousand clones, around 80% being singletons. Trimming removed 3 bases at V and 6 bases at J, with 9 bases between. Per germline, CDR1 SNHLY and CDR2 FYNNEI. The CDR3 is 12 residues long. The chain recombines TRBV2 with TRBJ2-7; D is unresolved. Sample: peripheral blood. The TCR sequence derives from a young woman with acute or convalescent COVID-19. The CDR3 loop reads CASSDQLSEQYF. CDR3 DNA sequence: TGTGCCAGCAGTGACCAATTGAGCGAGCAGTACTTC.